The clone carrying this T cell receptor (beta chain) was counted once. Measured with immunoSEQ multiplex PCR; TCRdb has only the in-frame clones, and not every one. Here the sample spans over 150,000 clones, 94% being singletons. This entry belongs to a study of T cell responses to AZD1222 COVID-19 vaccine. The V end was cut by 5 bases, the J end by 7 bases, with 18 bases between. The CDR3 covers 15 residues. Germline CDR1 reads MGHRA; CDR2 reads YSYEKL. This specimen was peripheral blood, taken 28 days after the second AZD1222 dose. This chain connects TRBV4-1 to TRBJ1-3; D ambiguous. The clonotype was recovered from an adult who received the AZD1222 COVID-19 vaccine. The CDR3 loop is CASSRVLTGLNTIYF. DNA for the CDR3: TGCGCCAGCAGCAGAGTGCTAACTGGCTTGAACACCATATATTTT.